This TCR beta chain was identified in a study of T cells in Graves' hyperthyroidism and ophthalmopathy. This clonotype occurred a few times. Researchers took RNA transcripts and amplified the TCR beta CDR3 regions from them. HTBI primers drove first-round RT-PCR of the TCR CDR3. Via MiXCR, TCRdb re-called the multiplex PCR reads, giving one row per CDR3 protein. The top ten hold 30% to 40% of the sample, which has approximately 600,000 distinct CDR3 sequences, less than 25% seen once. PBMCs stemmed from approximately 10 ml fresh peripheral blood. V was clipped by 8 bases and J by 5 bases; unmatched bases: 17. The germline V gene encodes CDR1 LGHNA and CDR2 YNFKEQ. The CDR3 totals 16 residues.

The sequencing input was blood. This sequence was found in a man aged 25-45 years with Graves' ophthalmopathy. The V and J genes are TRBV4-2 and TRBJ2-7; 8 bases fit TRBD2. CDR3 amino acids: CASSPLRGGRSDEQYF. As DNA, the CDR3 is TGTGCCAGCTCCCCCCTGAGGGGCGGGAGGTCCGACGAGCAGTACTTC.